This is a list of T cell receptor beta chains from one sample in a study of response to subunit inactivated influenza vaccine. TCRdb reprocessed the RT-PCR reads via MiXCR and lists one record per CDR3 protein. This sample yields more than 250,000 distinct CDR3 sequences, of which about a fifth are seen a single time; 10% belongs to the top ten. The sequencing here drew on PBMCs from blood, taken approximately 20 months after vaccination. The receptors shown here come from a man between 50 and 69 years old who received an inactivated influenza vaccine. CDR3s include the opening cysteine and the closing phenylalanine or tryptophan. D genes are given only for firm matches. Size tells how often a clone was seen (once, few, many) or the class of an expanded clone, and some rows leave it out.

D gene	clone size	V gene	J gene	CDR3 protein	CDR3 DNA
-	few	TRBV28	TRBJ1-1	CASSLLQGDTEAFF	TGTGCCAGCAGTTTATTACAGGGAGACACTGAAGCTTTCTTT
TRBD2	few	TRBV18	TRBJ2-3	CASSPGGRTDTQYF	TGTGCCAGCTCGCCGGGAGGTCGCACAGATACGCAGTATTTT
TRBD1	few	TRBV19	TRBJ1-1	CASTYSRDRGKAFF	TGTGCCAGTACCTATAGCCGGGACAGGGGTAAAGCTTTCTTT
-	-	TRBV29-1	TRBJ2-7	CSVERGDEQYF	TGCAGCGTTGAAAGGGGGGACGAGCAGTACTTC
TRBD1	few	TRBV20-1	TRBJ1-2	CSAREQGANGYTF	TGCAGTGCTAGAGAGCAGGGGGCGAATGGCTACACCTTC
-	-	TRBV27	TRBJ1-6	CASTWGGGGSPLHF	TGTGCCAGCACCTGGGGGGGAGGAGGTTCACCCCTCCACTTT
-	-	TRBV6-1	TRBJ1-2	CASSPHGGKGYTF	TGTGCCAGCAGTCCCCACGGGGGGAAAGGCTACACCTTC
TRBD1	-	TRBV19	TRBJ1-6	CASNRGQGADSPLHF	TGTGCCAGTAACCGAGGACAGGGGGCCGATTCACCCCTCCACTTT
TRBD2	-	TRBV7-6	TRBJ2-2	CASSLAVGLAGDTGELFF	TGTGCCAGCAGCTTAGCGGTCGGACTAGCGGGAGACACCGGGGAGCTGTTTTTT
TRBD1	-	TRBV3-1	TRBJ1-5	CASSHLQGGNQPQHF	TGTGCCAGCAGCCACTTACAGGGGGGCAATCAGCCCCAGCATTTT
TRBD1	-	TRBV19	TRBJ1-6	CASSPRKGTENSPLHF	TGTGCCAGTAGTCCACGAAAAGGGACAGAAAATTCACCCCTCCACTTT
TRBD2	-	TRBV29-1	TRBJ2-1	CSVEVAGGYNEQFF	TGCAGCGTTGAAGTAGCGGGAGGATATAATGAGCAGTTCTTC
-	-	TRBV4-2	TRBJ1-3	CASSLEGQRGNTIYF	TGTGCCAGCAGCTTGGAGGGCCAGCGGGGAAACACCATATATTTT
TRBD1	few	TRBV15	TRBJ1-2	CATSRDRTGQAGYTF	TGTGCCACCAGCAGAGATAGGACAGGCCAGGCGGGCTACACCTTC
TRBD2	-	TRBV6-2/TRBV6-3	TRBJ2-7	CASSSGLETSEQYF	TGTGCCAGCAGTTCTGGACTAGAAACGAGCGAGCAGTACTTC
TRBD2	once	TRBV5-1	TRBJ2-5	CASSLTVYAGGQGETQYF	TGCGCCAGCAGCTTGACCGTGTATGCGGGGGGTCAGGGAGAGACCCAGTACTTC
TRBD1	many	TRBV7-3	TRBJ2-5	CASSLMGQNIQETQYF	TGTGCCAGCAGCTTGATGGGACAGAACATACAAGAGACCCAGTACTTC
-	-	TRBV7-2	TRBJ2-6	CASVEGSGANVLTF	TGTGCCAGCGTAGAGGGCTCTGGGGCCAACGTCCTGACTTTC
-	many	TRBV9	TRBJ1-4	CASSVGALGANEKLFF	TGTGCCAGCAGCGTTGGCGCTCTAGGCGCTAATGAAAAACTGTTTTTT
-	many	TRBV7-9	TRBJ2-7	CASSFLSYEQYF	TGTGCCAGCAGCTTTCTTAGCTACGAGCAGTACTTC
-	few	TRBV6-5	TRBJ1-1	CASIDDKNQGFF	TGTGCCAGCATTGACGACAAGAACCAGGGTTTCTTT
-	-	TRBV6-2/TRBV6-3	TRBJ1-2	CASSYSWDYGYTF	TGTGCCAGCAGTTACTCCTGGGACTATGGCTACACCTTC
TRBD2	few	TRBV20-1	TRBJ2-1	CSARDPRLAYYNEQFF	TGCAGTGCTAGAGATCCAAGACTAGCGTACTACAATGAGCAGTTCTTC
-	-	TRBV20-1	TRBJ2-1	CSVAPGASSYNEQFF	TGCAGTGTTGCACCCGGAGCGAGCTCCTACAATGAGCAGTTCTTC
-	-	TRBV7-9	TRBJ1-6	CASSYGQSGYSPLHF	TGTGCCAGCAGCTATGGACAGTCCGGTTATTCACCCCTCCACTTT
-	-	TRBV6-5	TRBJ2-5	CASSWTTYQETQYF	TGTGCCAGCAGTTGGACGACGTACCAAGAGACCCAGTACTTC
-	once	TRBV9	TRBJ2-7	CASSVGTANPYEQYF	TGTGCCAGCAGCGTAGGGACAGCAAACCCCTACGAGCAGTACTTC
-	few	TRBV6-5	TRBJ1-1	CASSYSFRANTLTEAFF	TGTGCCAGCAGTTACTCGTTCAGGGCAAACACGCTCACTGAAGCTTTCTTT
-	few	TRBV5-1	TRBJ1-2	CASSRQAPNYGYTF	TGCGCCAGCAGCCGACAGGCCCCTAACTATGGCTACACCTTC
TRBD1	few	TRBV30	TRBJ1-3	CAWRDGQVWNTIYF	TGTGCCTGGAGAGATGGACAGGTCTGGAACACCATATATTTT
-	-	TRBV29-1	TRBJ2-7	CSVVFQGDEQYF	TGCAGCGTTGTATTCCAAGGGGACGAGCAGTACTTC
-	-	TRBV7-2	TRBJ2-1	CASSLSFSASYNEQFF	TGTGCCAGCAGCTTATCTTTTTCCGCTTCCTACAATGAGCAGTTCTTC
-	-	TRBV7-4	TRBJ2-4	CASSPRYPSAAKNIQYF	TGTGCCAGCAGCCCCCGGTACCCTAGCGCCGCCAAAAACATTCAGTACTTC
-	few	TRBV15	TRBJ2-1	CATSGGGGISYNEQFF	TGTGCCACCAGCGGGGGTGGCGGGATCTCCTACAATGAGCAGTTCTTC
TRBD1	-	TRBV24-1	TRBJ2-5	CATSDRTGGGQETQYF	TGTGCCACCAGTGACAGGACAGGGGGGGGTCAAGAGACCCAGTACTTC
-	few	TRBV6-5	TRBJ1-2	CASSYQGNYGYTF	TGTGCCAGCAGTTACCAGGGAAACTATGGCTACACCTTC
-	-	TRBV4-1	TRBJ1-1	CASSQVPVSRGTEAFF	TGCGCCAGCAGCCAAGTACCGGTCTCCCGGGGGACTGAAGCTTTCTTT
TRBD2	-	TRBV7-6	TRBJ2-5	CASSLVDGGASRTQYF	TGTGCCAGCAGCTTAGTGGACGGGGGGGCCTCACGGACCCAGTACTTC
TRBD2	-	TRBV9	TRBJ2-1	CASSTLAGGPYEQFF	TGTGCCAGCAGCACCCTAGCGGGAGGGCCCTATGAGCAGTTCTTC
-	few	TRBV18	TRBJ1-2	CASSPLTGTEGYTF	TGTGCCAGCTCACCCCTCACTGGGACGGAAGGCTACACCTTC